This TCR beta chain was recorded in a study of blood T cells in healthy people across ages. About the research overall: Template-switching capture recovered about one barcoded beta molecule per two T cells. Overall study findings and caveats: It was not possible, with unsorted PBMCs, to conclusively compare naive and antigen-experienced cells. TCR beta diversity per million T cells fell roughly linearly with age.

Through a sample-barcoded 5' primer and a J-beta primer mix, a second PCR was run for about 6 to 11 cycles. Every single cDNA molecule received a tag from a template-switch adaptor with 12 random nucleotides. Each CDR3 protein gets one entry after TCRdb re-called the 5' RACE reads with MiXCR. The profile shows about 830,000 distinct CDR3 sequences, around 62% of them singletons. Germline V lookup: CDR1 LGHNA, CDR2 YSLEER. This CDR3 region has 14 residues. The V end was cut by 6 bases, the J end by 2 bases, with 11 bases between. With regard to this clonotype: The antigen remains undetermined.

J is TRBJ1-3 and V is TRBV4-3; tentatively, D is TRBD1 (5 bases). Sequencing input: blood. This clonotype originated in a man aged 30 to 39 in good health. The DNA of the CDR3 is TGCGCCAGCAGTGAAGGGGAAGCTGGAAACACCATATATTTT. Translation gives CASSEGEAGNTIYF.